This T cell receptor beta chain derives from a study of cytotoxic CD8 clonotypes in ibrutinib-treated CLL (dated by TCRdb to the early 2020s). About the investigation overall: The cohort was composed of 11 relapsed/refractory and about 15 treatment-naive patients; IGHV unmutated status was identified in 17 to 18 patients. Responses were partial in some 24 patients and complete in 2; after median around 65 months follow-up, around 15 stayed in remission and some twelve progressed. The response samples were drawn at a median of roughly eleven months into treatment, with a range of about 6 to 36 months. On average, each sample yielded 255,043 productive templates and around 98,000 productive rearrangements. Longitudinal samples were available for about 30% of the 86 trial participants. Cryopreserved peripheral blood mononuclear cells were collected at three points: before therapy, at response, and at either sustained remission or disease progression. Every sample from remission and from progressive disease was obtained while the patients were still on ibrutinib. Results and caveats for the whole study, not just this receptor: Public clonotypes were found to be uncommon and were observed to contract or remain stable during treatment; the increase in clonality was shown to reflect expansion of private clonotypes at ibrutinib response. An increase in clonality was observed at ibrutinib response, with clonality remaining stable during sustained remission and falling back toward baseline at progression. Sampling times were not matched between sustained-remission and progressing patients, and lymph node repertoires were not studied. At baseline, clonality was higher than in age-matched healthy donors and showed a strong correlation with circulating CD8+ T-cell counts.

The sample's time point label, decoded: about eleven months on ibrutinib. For TCR beta library preparation, around 2 micrograms of genomic DNA were isolated from cryopreserved PBMCs. Longitudinal blood samples from CLL patients on ibrutinib monotherapy were analyzed using high-throughput TCR beta sequencing. Patients were enrolled in a phase 2 open-label single-center ibrutinib monotherapy trial. The cysteine opens and the phenylalanine closes a CDR3 of 12 amino acids. The read is trimmed to its CDR3 DNA, 36 bases read in frame from base 1. Germline trimming amounts to 10 bases on V and 2 bases on J, with 4 as the count of junction bases outside the gene matches. CDR1 and CDR2 are read off the germline V gene as ENHRY and SYGVKD. The goal of deep resolution MiSeq sequencing was a depth between 1 in 1 million and 1 in 200,000 T cells, and coverage averaged 10x per clonotype. The immunoSEQ hsTCRB Kit was used to generate the TCR beta libraries. The authors' pipeline ran thus. Data were analyzed with ImmunoSEQ Data Assistant and ImmunoSEQ Analyzer, with V, D and J genes assigned per IMGT definitions. Clonality was computed as one minus normalized Shannon entropy of productive rearrangement frequencies, ranging from 0 to 1. Public clonotype analysis was restricted to overrepresented clonotypes comprising at least 0.05% of each patient's repertoire. Some twelve age-matched healthy donor repertoires from immuneACCESS were used as controls for clonality. TCRdb re-hosts the immuneACCESS table, in-frame sequences only. Its copies lack some clones; in the studies checked, an unresolved V gene accounts for under half of them, and the cause for the rest is not known. That table furnishes V, J and clone size, whereas the DNA furnished D and trimming. This sample gives roughly 220,000 clones in total; more than 75% of them show up just once. Over 9.5% of the sample is held by the ten biggest clonotypes.

Of note for this clone: Its antigen remains undetermined. No much larger clonotype is one base removed from it; base qualities were not supplied.

The sample in question was PBMCs, obtained after 12 months of ibrutinib treatment. The clonotype originates from a human donor with chronic lymphocytic leukemia. This chain is built from TRBV10-3 and TRBJ2-7, with TRBD1 matching 8 junction bases. CDR3 protein: CATGTGPYEQYF. The DNA reads TGTGCCACCGGGACAGGTCCCTACGAGCAGTACTTC.